The source of this T cell receptor (beta chain) is a study of cytomegalovirus exposure and HLA in healthy donors. Broader study findings: According to a later analysis, donors in an Asian-associated ancestry cluster reportedly had fewer N-insertions than the roughly 660-donor mean. TCR beta chains associated with HLA were, in a later analysis, more clonally expanded than equally common others.

Regarding this clone: Antigen specificity is unknown.

The CDR3 sequence is 17 residues long. Germline CDR1 reads SGHNT; CDR2 reads YYREEE (reference sequence). The V segment lost 1 base and the J segment 0 bases; nucleotides outside the gene matches: 7. Primers included in the PCR were 60 Vbeta and 13 Jbeta primers. The assay was immunoSEQ multiplex PCR, and TCRdb's table has in-frame clones only and misses some. The sample contains under 200,000 clones, approximately 74% of which appear only once. The chain joins TRBV5-4 to TRBJ1-5; 7 bases are a match to TRBD1. This sequence was found in a woman in her thirties in good health and CMV-seronegative. Specimen: PBMCs. CDR3 coding DNA: TGTGCCAGCAGCTTGAATCGGGACAGATATAGCAATCAGCCCCAGCATTTT. Its translation: CASSLNRDRYSNQPQHF. The whole variable domain, filled in from reference TRBV5-4 and TRBJ1-5, reads ETGVTQSPTHLIKTRGQQVTLRCSSQSGHNTVSWYQQALGQGPQFIFQYYREEENGRGNFPPRFSGLQFPNYSSELNVNALELDDSALYLCASSLNRDRYSNQPQHFGDGTRLSIL.